A single sample is the source of the 28 T cell receptor beta chains below, sequenced in a study of identical twins. TCRdb itself ran the 5' RACE reads through MiXCR, one entry per CDR3 protein. The sample lists about 530,000 distinct CDR3 sequences, approximately 20% occurring once. This sample was also put to use in a study of yellow fever vaccine responses in identical twins.

The sample was CD4+ T cells sorted from blood. The receptor source for this set is a woman between 18 and 29 years old in good health.

The rearrangement links TRBV7-9 to TRBJ1-2; no clear D. From germline, CDR1 is SEHNR and CDR2 FQNEAQ (reference sequence). Deletions cut 1 base from V and 6 bases from J, with 12 bases between. CDR3 length: 14 amino acids. CDR3 nucleotides: TGTGCCAGCAGCTTAGTCGGAAGTTCGAATGGCTACACCTTC. Encoded protein: CASSLVGSSNGYTF.

This chain connects TRBV5-6 to TRBJ2-7; possibly TRBD1 or TRBD2 for D (6 bases each). V was shortened by 0 bases and J by 4 bases, with 17 bases between the two germline ends. Germline V CDR1 and CDR2: SGHDT, YYEEEE. The CDR3 consists of 16 residues. The CDR3 is CASSLAGGTHFYEQYF. The CDR3, as DNA: TGTGCCAGCAGCTTGGCAGGAGGGACACATTTTTACGAGCAGTACTTC.

J is TRBJ2-3 and V is TRBV28, with D possibly called TRBD1 or TRBD2 (5 bases each). V was trimmed by 6 bases and J by 4 bases, leaving 14 bases between them. The germline V gene has CDR1 MDHEN and CDR2 SYDVKM. The CDR3 spans 14 residues. CDR3 loop: CASSPGTEPDTQYF. The DNA of the CDR3 is TGTGCCAGCAGCCCAGGGACCGAACCAGATACGCAGTATTTT.

This chain connects TRBV5-5 to TRBJ2-3, with D perhaps matching TRBD1 (5 bases). Trimming shortened V by 2 bases and J by 5 bases, and 12 bases separated the two germline ends. The CDR3 is 14 residues long. Germline loops: CDR1 SGHKS, CDR2 YYEKEE (reference sequence). CDR3 DNA: TGTGCCAGCAGCTTTTCCAGGGTAAAAGATACGCAGTATTTT. Translating it yields CASSFSRVKDTQYF.

This rearrangement joins TRBV10-3 to TRBJ2-3; 12 bases fit TRBD2. V gave up 4 bases and J gave up 6 bases; unmatched junction bases: 8. Germline loops: CDR1 ENHRY, CDR2 SYGVKD. The CDR3 extends over 16 amino acids. The CDR3 loop is CAISALAGGPGDTQYF. Written as DNA, the CDR3 is TGTGCCATCAGTGCGCTAGCGGGGGGGCCTGGGGATACGCAGTATTTT.

The chain recombines TRBV7-9 with TRBJ2-1; 7 bases align to TRBD1. The CDR3 is made up of 16 amino acids. J gave up 1 base and V 1 base, and 4 bases lay outside the gene matches. CDR1 is SEHNR and CDR2 is FQNEAQ in the germline V gene (reference sequence). The CDR3 loop reads CASSLVRQGSYNEQFF. The DNA of the CDR3 is TGTGCCAGCAGCTTAGTTAGACAGGGATCCTACAATGAGCAGTTCTTC.

The table lists this clonotype with a few counts. The chain employs TRBV20-1 and TRBJ2-7; 10 bases match TRBD1. V lost 5 bases to trimming and J lost 2 bases; unmatched junction nucleotides: 3. Germline CDR1 DFQATT, CDR2 SNEGSKA (reference sequence). The length of the CDR3 is 13 residues. CDR3 loop: CSAGTGVPYEQYF. The CDR3 region has the DNA TGCAGTGCTGGGACAGGGGTCCCCTACGAGCAGTACTTC.

The J gene is TRBJ2-7, the V gene TRBV20-1; TRBD2 agrees at 11 bases. Germline V gene lookup returns CDR1 DFQATT and CDR2 SNEGSKA (reference sequence). The V segment lost 7 bases and the J segment 1 base; nucleotides outside the gene matches: 9. This CDR3 region has 15 residues. CDR3 sequence reads: CSGTRTSGSSYEQYF. CDR3 DNA sequence: TGCAGTGGAACCAGGACTAGCGGGTCATCCTACGAGCAGTACTTC.

There are a few counts of this clonotype. This chain connects TRBV10-3 to TRBJ1-2; 10 nucleotides agree with TRBD1. This CDR3 region has 13 residues. The junction had 1 base not matched to a gene; V was cut back by 9 bases and J by 0 bases. Looked up from germline, CDR1 is ENHRY and CDR2 is SYGVKD. The CDR3 loop is CAIGTGANYGYTF. The CDR3 DNA reads as TGTGCCATAGGGACAGGGGCTAACTATGGCTACACCTTC.

The sample holds one count of this clonotype. The chain has TRBV10-3 and TRBJ2-1; 9 bases line up with TRBD2. The CDR3 has 16 amino acids. The germline CDR1 and CDR2 sequences are ENHRY and SYGVKD. V was clipped by 10 bases and J by 7 bases; unmatched bases: 17. Here the CDR3 DNA reads TGTGCCACCGGGGGTGGCCTTGGACTAGCGAGTAATGAGCAGTTCTTC. This translates into CATGGGLGLASNEQFF.

V is TRBV28 and J is TRBJ2-2; TRBD2 matches 10 bases. Germline trimming cut 7 bases from V and 4 bases from J; bases unmatched to any gene: 3. The CDR3 loop spans 14 amino acids. The germline V gene encodes CDR1 MDHEN and CDR2 SYDVKM. CDR3 DNA: TGTGCCAGCAAAGGGACTAGCGCCACCGGGGAGCTGTTTTTT. This gives the protein CASKGTSATGELFF.

The DNA for the CDR3 is TGTGCCAGCGGCTTGGGGCTCCCCTACGAGCAGTACGTC. This encodes CASGLGLPYEQYV. This sequence joins TRBV5-5 and TRBJ2-7; the D gene is possibly TRBD1 (5 bases). The CDR3 is 13 amino acids. CDR1 and CDR2 (germline): SGHKS, YYEKEE (reference sequence).

This clonotype has a handful of counts. V gene TRBV25-1 combines with J gene TRBJ2-1; 8 bases map to TRBD1. Germline V gene sequence: CDR1 MGHDK, CDR2 SYGVNS. This CDR3 region has 11 residues. The V gene end was trimmed by 4 bases and the J gene end by 13 bases; junction bases not matched to a gene: 3. As DNA, the CDR3 is TGTGCCAGCAGTGTACAGGGGGACCAGTTCTTC. Amino acid sequence: CASSVQGDQFF. Filled out from reference TRBV25-1 and TRBJ2-1, the complete variable domain reads EADIYQTPRYLVIGTGKKITLECSQTMGHDKMYWYQQDPGMELHLIHYSYGVNSTEKGDLSSESTVSRIRTEHFPLTLESARPSHTSQYLCASSVQGDQFFGPGTRLTVL.

This clonotype was observed a handful of times. The chain combines TRBV5-6 with TRBJ2-7, with D unclear. Germline V gives CDR1 SGHDT, CDR2 YYEEEE. Trimming stripped 4 bases from V and 0 bases from J, with 8 bases between. CDR3 length equals 13 residues. This CDR3 reads CASSVGSSYEQYV. CDR3 sequence (DNA): TGTGCCAGCAGCGTTGGAAGCTCCTACGAGCAGTACGTC.

This chain joins TRBV10-3 and TRBJ2-7, with no clear D. The CDR3 contains 14 residues. Germline CDR1 is ENHRY and CDR2 is SYGVKD. V lost 2 bases and J lost 2, with 10 bases in between. CDR3 DNA: TGTGCCATCAGTGAGGATGGGTTAGCCTACGAGCAGTACTTC. Translation gives CAISEDGLAYEQYF.

This clonotype showed up just a few times. V gene TRBV7-2 combines with J gene TRBJ1-1, with D unclear. The germline V gene encodes CDR1 SGHTA and CDR2 FQGNSA. The V gene lost 1 base and the J gene lost 6 bases, with 12 bases spanning the gap. The length of the CDR3 is 14 residues. The CDR3, as DNA: TGTGCCAGCAGCTTAGTATCCCTTGTGGCTGAAGCTTTCTTT. This codes for CASSLVSLVAEAFF.

This clonotype showed up many times. V is TRBV29-1 and J is TRBJ2-1; D is tentatively TRBD1 or TRBD2 (5 bases each). V lost 6 bases to trimming and J lost 5 bases, with 8 bases between them. This CDR3 comprises 11 residues. From germline, CDR1 is SQVTM and CDR2 ANQGSEA. CDR3 bases: TGCAGCGTGGGGGATAACAATGAGCAGTTCTTC. Translation: CSVGDNNEQFF.

The chain links TRBV6-6 to TRBJ2-3; D is undetermined. Trimming left V 7 bases short and J 2 bases short, with 10 bases between. The CDR3 loop spans 13 amino acids. Germline CDR1 is MNHNY and CDR2 is SVGAGI (reference sequence). The CDR3 DNA is TGTGCCAGCACGGACGGGCTCACAGATACGCAGTATTTT. As protein: CASTDGLTDTQYF.

The chain's CDR3 is CSVDLGPTDTQYF. As DNA, the CDR3 is TGCAGCGTTGATCTAGGCCCCACAGATACGCAGTATTTT. V gene TRBV29-1 combines with J gene TRBJ2-3; D is unclear. This CDR3 spans 13 amino acids. V lost 3 bases and J 2 bases, leaving 9 bases between the germline ends. Germline lookup yields CDR1 SQVTM and CDR2 ANQGSEA.

This CDR3 reads CASSPTSSNSYEQYF. CDR3 sequence (DNA): TGTGCCAGCAGCCCGACTAGCTCCAACTCATACGAGCAGTACTTC. The chain links TRBV7-9 to TRBJ2-7, with 7 bases identical to TRBD2. The CDR3 runs 15 residues. Germline CDR1 is SEHNR and CDR2 is FQNEAQ (reference sequence). Losses at the gene ends were 5 bases for V and 4 bases for J; bases not matched to a gene: 11.

This clonotype was counted only a few times. J is TRBJ2-1 and V is TRBV12-3 or TRBV12-4; 8 bases agree with TRBD2. After removal of 6 bases from V and 1 base from J, the junction contained 14 bases not matched to a gene. The CDR3 runs to 18 residues. The CDR3 loop reads CASSPTSSSGSSYNEQFF. For the CDR3, the DNA is TGTGCCAGCAGCCCTACTAGCAGCAGCGGGAGTTCCTACAATGAGCAGTTCTTC.

The V call is TRBV7-2, the J call TRBJ2-7; D call uncertain. V dropped 5 bases and J dropped 0 bases, with 11 bases sitting between them. The CDR3 length is 14 residues. Germline V gene lookup returns CDR1 SGHTA and CDR2 FQGNSA. CDR3 in amino acids: CASSPRLVSYEQYF. The CDR3 DNA sequence: TGTGCCAGCAGCCCTCGACTGGTCTCCTACGAGCAGTACTTC.

This clonotype occurred a few times. The genes are TRBV5-1 and TRBJ1-2; D not resolved. The CDR3 has 15 amino acids. Trimming cost V 0 bases and J 4 bases, with 13 bases left between them. Germline V CDR1 and CDR2: SGHRS, YFSETQ. CDR3 bases: TGCGCCAGCAGCTTGGATGGACTTAAGGGCTATGGCTACACCTTC. This translates into CASSLDGLKGYGYTF.

This clonotype was picked up a small number of times. This chain joins TRBV5-1 and TRBJ1-6, with D possibly TRBD1 on 6 matching bases. V lost 4 bases and J 9 bases, leaving 17 bases between the germline ends. Per germline, CDR1 SGHRS and CDR2 YFSETQ. CDR3 length: 15 residues. DNA of the CDR3: TGCGCCAGCAGCGCAGGGAATACAGGGAGTTCACCCCTCCACTTT. This encodes CASSAGNTGSSPLHF.

The chain links TRBV10-3 to TRBJ2-1, with TRBD2 matching 14 bases. The CDR3 runs to 20 residues. Germline V gene lookup returns CDR1 ENHRY and CDR2 SYGVKD. The trim removed 0 bases at V and 5 bases at J, leaving 12 bases unmatched. The CDR3 coding sequence is TGTGCCATCAGTGAGTCAGGGACTAGCGGGAGCCACGGGAGGCACAATGAGCAGTTCTTC. Protein product: CAISESGTSGSHGRHNEQFF.

This chain connects TRBV12-3 or TRBV12-4 to TRBJ2-6; D uncertain. V dropped 1 base and J dropped 1 base, with 8 bases sitting between them. CDR3 size: 16 residues. The CDR3 sequence: CASSLGWESGANVLTF. CDR3 sequence (DNA): TGTGCCAGCAGTTTAGGGTGGGAATCTGGGGCCAACGTCCTGACTTTC.

This rearrangement joins TRBV6-1 to TRBJ1-5, with unresolved D. Germline V lookup: CDR1 MNHNS, CDR2 SASEGT. This CDR3 contains 12 residues. The V and J ends lost 1 base and 11 bases respectively, with 9 bases between them. CDR3 DNA: TGTGCCAGCAGTGAAGGCCAGAGAACCCAGCATTTT. Translated: CASSEGQRTQHF.

The genes are TRBV9 and TRBJ2-1; D may be TRBD1 (5 bases). This CDR3 contains 16 residues. V gave up 4 bases and J gave up 9 bases, with 23 bases separating them. Per the germline V gene, CDR1 is SGDLS and CDR2 is YYNGEE. This chain's CDR3 is CASSRNGYRSQGEQFF. In DNA form, the CDR3 reads TGTGCCAGCAGCCGCAACGGCTACCGAAGCCAGGGTGAGCAGTTCTTC.